This T cell receptor beta chain is drawn from a study of T cell responses to AZD1222 COVID-19 vaccine. Looking at the study overall: Pooling of second doses given at about 4 or about 12 weeks was done.

V shed 3 bases, J shed 2 bases, and the junction held 4 bases outside the gene matches. CDR1 is MDHEN, CDR2 SYDVKM, per germline. The CDR3 sequence is 15 residues long. Turning to this clone: Antigen specificity is unknown.

Study findings and constraints: Most donors were white British and more were female, and clonal diversity was possibly underestimated. Repertoire sampling occurred only after the peak T cell response. Spike-specific TCR depth and breadth grew after two AZD1222 doses.

The table came from immunoSEQ multiplex PCR; TCRdb's copy has only in-frame clones and leaves some out. Among 100,000 or so clones, 90% were seen once, and the ten largest hold roughly 1.4%. Sequences were derived from peripheral blood, sampled on day 0 of AZD1222 vaccination. V gene TRBV28 combines with J gene TRBJ1-2, with TRBD1 matching over 9 bases. The receptor comes from an adult in good health. In DNA, the CDR3 is TGTGCCAGCAGTTTTTCGGGGACAGGGAACTATGGCTACACCTTC. This sequence encodes CASSFSGTGNYGYTF.